This T cell receptor beta chain was sequenced in a study of T cells in Graves' hyperthyroidism and ophthalmopathy. CDR1 and CDR2 from the germline V gene are MNHEY and SMNVEV (reference sequence). V shed 5 bases and J shed 8 bases, with 19 bases lying between them. The CDR3 consists of 16 residues. Amplified regions were TCR beta CDR3 sequences from RNA transcripts. The HTBI primer set was used in a first-round RT-PCR of the TCR CDR3. TCRdb re-called the multiplex PCR reads with MiXCR, one entry per CDR3 protein. The sample yields approximately 700,000 distinct CDR3 sequences, less than 45% seen once.

This sequence joins TRBV27 and TRBJ1-6; D is possibly TRBD1 (5 bases). The TCR comes from an adult man with Graves' disease, either hyperthyroidism or ophthalmopathy (not recorded which). The sequencing sample was made of peripheral blood or thyroid tissue (not recorded which). In nucleotides, the CDR3 is TGTGCCAGCAGTCTGTCGGGACCACAGGTCGATTCACCCCTCCACTTT. Translation: CASSLSGPQVDSPLHF.